These 29 T cell receptor beta chains were sequenced from one sample in a study of response to subunit inactivated influenza vaccine. Using its own MiXCR run on the RT-PCR reads, TCRdb lists one record per CDR3 protein. The sample includes about half a million distinct CDR3 sequences, 10% to 11% of them seen just once. Specimen: PBMCs from blood, collected roughly 6 weeks after vaccination. These receptors were taken from a man aged 45-65 years who received an inactivated influenza vaccine.

The table lists this clonotype with many counts. The chain couples TRBV20-1 to TRBJ1-5; D gene uncertain. The CDR3 spans 13 residues. Germline V gives CDR1 DFQATT, CDR2 SNEGSKA (reference sequence). V was cut by 1 base and J by 7 bases, with 11 bases left in between. The CDR3 nucleotides are TGCAGTGCTAGAGGTAGCAGAGGGCAGCCCCAGCATTTT. It translates to CSARGSRGQPQHF.

The chain recombines TRBV10-3 with TRBJ1-6; D gene unclear. Per the germline V gene, CDR1 is ENHRY and CDR2 is SYGVKD. The V and J ends lost 11 bases and 5 bases respectively, with 10 bases between them. CDR3 length: 12 residues. CDR3: CAETVDNSPLHF. The CDR3 bases are TGTGCCGAAACAGTCGATAATTCACCCCTCCACTTT.

This clonotype was seen more than once but under ten times. The CDR3 nucleotides are TGTGCCAGCAGCACCTCGACAGGTCCCAGGGGAGGCGGGGAGCTGTTTTTT. Translating it yields CASSTSTGPRGGGELFF. The chain carries TRBV7-6 and TRBJ2-2; either TRBD1 or TRBD2 may supply D (6 bases each). With 5 bases removed from V and 7 bases from J, the gap between germline ends came to 23 bases. The CDR3 totals 17 residues. In germline, CDR1 is SGHVS, CDR2 FNYEAQ. Full variable domain (remainder filled in from reference TRBV7-6 and TRBJ2-2): GAGVSQSPRYKVTKRGQDVALRCDPISGHVSLYWYRQALGQGPEFLTYFNYEAQQDKSGLPNDRFSAERPEGSISTLTIQRTEQRDSAMYRCASSTSTGPRGGGELFFGEGSRLTVL.

This clonotype was recorded many times. This rearrangement joins TRBV28 to TRBJ2-5; the D gene is possibly TRBD2 (5 bases). The V and J ends lost 4 bases and 5 bases respectively, with 26 bases between them. Per the germline V gene, CDR1 is MDHEN and CDR2 is SYDVKM. This CDR3 spans 18 amino acids. CDR3 nucleotides: TGTGCCAGCAGTTCCCTGACGGGATCCAAAGCGCTCCGGGAGACCCAGTACTTC. As protein: CASSSLTGSKALRETQYF.

V usage is TRBV29-1 and J usage is TRBJ2-1; 7 nucleotides agree with TRBD2. The CDR3 contains 14 residues. Germline V CDR1 and CDR2: SQVTM, ANQGSEA. Losses at the gene ends were 6 bases for V and 4 bases for J; bases not matched to a gene: 9. The CDR3 protein is CSVSTGGNYNEQFF. The CDR3 bases are TGCAGCGTCTCGACGGGGGGTAATTACAATGAGCAGTTCTTC.

This clonotype has at least ten counts. The chain is built from TRBV7-2 and TRBJ2-1, with D unresolved. Germline CDR1 is SGHTA and CDR2 is FQGNSA. The CDR3 length is 13 residues. V shed 5 bases and J shed 4 bases, with 9 bases lying between them. The CDR3 region is CASSPSTYNEQFF. The CDR3 DNA is TGTGCCAGCAGCCCCTCTACTTACAATGAGCAGTTCTTC.

V is TRBV7-3 and J is TRBJ2-1; D is ambiguous. The CDR3 spans 13 residues. Germline V lookup: CDR1 SGHTA, CDR2 FQGTGA. Trimming left V 1 base short and J 5 bases short, with 6 bases between. The chain's CDR3 is CASSLSQDNEQFF. The CDR3 nucleotides read TGTGCCAGCAGCTTAAGTCAGGACAATGAGCAGTTCTTC.

This clonotype was seen a few times. This chain connects TRBV20-1 to TRBJ1-4; D perhaps matches TRBD1 (5 bases). This CDR3 is built from 15 residues. Trimming removed 0 bases at V and 4 bases at J, with 12 bases between. CDR1 is DFQATT and CDR2 is SNEGSKA in the germline V gene (reference sequence). CDR3 sequence (DNA): TGCAGTGCTAGAGATCCGGGAAGGGGTAATGAAAAACTGTTTTTT. Protein: CSARDPGRGNEKLFF.

This clonotype showed up many times. V usage is TRBV6-2 or TRBV6-3 and J usage is TRBJ1-6, with 9 bases fitting TRBD1. Germline V gene lookup returns CDR1 MNHEY and CDR2 SVGEGT. V shed 6 bases, J shed 10 bases, and the junction held 10 bases outside the gene matches. The CDR3 totals 15 residues. The CDR3: CASRTGQGVGSPLHF. Written as DNA, the CDR3 is TGTGCCAGCAGAACGGGACAGGGAGTGGGATCACCCCTCCACTTT.

This rearrangement joins TRBV5-1 to TRBJ2-1; TRBD2 agrees at 9 bases. Germline lookup yields CDR1 SGHRS and CDR2 YFSETQ. This CDR3 has 14 amino acids. Trimming took 4 bases from V and 4 from J; bases not matched to a gene: 3. The chain's CDR3 is CASSEAGGYNEQFF. In nucleotides, the CDR3 is TGCGCCAGCAGCGAGGCGGGAGGGTACAATGAGCAGTTCTTC.

Only a few counts were recorded for this clonotype. The chain has TRBV15 and TRBJ2-7; D uncertain. Trimming cost V 0 bases and J 4 bases, with 7 bases left between them. CDR3 size: 13 residues. Germline assignment: CDR1 LNHNV and CDR2 YYDKDF (reference sequence). CDR3 sequence reads: CATSRDGLYEQYF. The CDR3 bases are TGTGCCACCAGCAGAGATGGCTTGTACGAGCAGTACTTC.

V gene TRBV6-1 combines with J gene TRBJ1-1; D ambiguous. V was pared by 5 bases and J by 1 base, with 11 bases between. This CDR3 is built from 14 residues. Germline lookup yields CDR1 MNHNS and CDR2 SASEGT. This CDR3 is CASSPLDKNTEAFF. The CDR3 DNA sequence: TGTGCCAGCAGTCCACTTGACAAGAACACTGAAGCTTTCTTT.

V and J are TRBV4-2 and TRBJ1-5, with a weak D call TRBD1 (5 bases). This CDR3 is built from 13 residues. CDR1 is LGHNA and CDR2 is YNFKEQ in the germline V gene. The V end lost 1 base, the J end lost 7 bases, and 8 bases lay between the germline ends. CDR3 loop: CASSQGDGQPQHF. The CDR3, as DNA: TGTGCCAGCAGCCAAGGGGACGGCCAGCCCCAGCATTTT.

This sequence joins TRBV27 and TRBJ1-6, with a possible D match to TRBD1 (5 bases). The V gene's germline CDR1 is MNHEY and CDR2 SMNVEV (reference sequence). The CDR3 extends over 15 amino acids. Trimming cost V 2 bases and J 6 bases, with 11 bases left between them. The CDR3 DNA is TGTGCCAGCAGTTTAGGGGTAGGGGTTAATTCACCCCTCCACTTT. Protein sequence: CASSLGVGVNSPLHF.

The chain combines TRBV12-3 or TRBV12-4 with TRBJ2-7; TRBD2 is a possible D gene (6 bases). V was shortened by 6 bases and J by 3 bases, with 21 bases between the two germline ends. This CDR3 comprises 16 residues. The DNA for the CDR3 is TGTGCCAGCAGCCGGGGACTTCGGACCCTTTACTACGAGCAGTACTTC. This gives the protein CASSRGLRTLYYEQYF.

The chain links TRBV5-1 to TRBJ2-5; 7 positions agree with TRBD2. This CDR3 region has 14 residues. J lost 0 bases, V lost 5 bases, and 4 bases had no gene match. Germline CDR1 SGHRS, CDR2 YFSETQ. In DNA form, the CDR3 reads TGCGCCAGCAGTAAGAGCGGGAACCAAGAGACCCAGTACTTC. This codes for CASSKSGNQETQYF.

This clonotype has at least ten counts. The J gene is TRBJ2-7, the V gene TRBV4-2; D may be TRBD1 (6 bases). V lost 1 base to trimming and J lost 1 base, with 11 bases between them. Per the germline V gene, CDR1 is LGHNA and CDR2 is YNFKEQ. The CDR3 extends over 15 amino acids. CDR3 in amino acids: CASSQGTGRSYEQYF. The CDR3, as DNA: TGTGCCAGCAGCCAAGGAACAGGGAGATCCTACGAGCAGTACTTC.

In this sample, this clonotype turned up many times. The CDR3 sequence is CASSYAAGGSRSYEQYF. DNA of the CDR3: TGTGCCAGCAGTTACGCGGCGGGAGGGTCACGATCCTACGAGCAGTACTTC. This sequence joins TRBV6-5 and TRBJ2-7, with 9 bases matching TRBD2. The length of the CDR3 is 17 residues. V shed 2 bases and J 1 base; nucleotides not matched to a gene: 9. Germline V lookup: CDR1 MNHEY, CDR2 SVGAGI.

The V gene is TRBV12-3 or TRBV12-4, the J gene TRBJ1-4; possibly TRBD1 for D (6 bases). The CDR3 consists of 15 residues. Trimming took 2 bases from V and 3 from J, leaving 10 bases between them. CDR3 sequence: CASSLQGLANEKLFF. The CDR3 nucleotides are TGTGCCAGCAGTTTACAGGGGTTGGCTAATGAAAAACTGTTTTTT.

The chain couples TRBV4-1 to TRBJ2-3; D assignment may be TRBD1 or TRBD2 (5 bases each). CDR1 and CDR2 (germline): MGHRA, YSYEKL. V dropped 3 bases and J dropped 5 bases, with 12 bases sitting between them. This CDR3 is built from 14 residues. This CDR3 reads CASSQMDGGDTQYF. The CDR3 coding sequence is TGCGCCAGCAGCCAGATGGATGGGGGAGATACGCAGTATTTT.

This clonotype was detected a few times. The chain links TRBV7-8 to TRBJ2-7; 8 bases map to TRBD1. This CDR3 comprises 15 residues. The trim removed 1 base at V and 3 bases at J, leaving 5 bases unmatched. The germline gives CDR1 SGHVS, CDR2 FQNEAQ. The CDR3 loop reads CASSLEGTGDYEQYF. CDR3 in DNA: TGTGCCAGCAGCTTAGAGGGGACAGGAGACTACGAGCAGTACTTC.

This clonotype came up many times. The V and J genes are TRBV4-3 and TRBJ2-5, with 10 bases matching TRBD1. There are 15 residues in the CDR3. The germline CDR1 and CDR2 sequences are LGHNA and YSLEER. Losses at the gene ends were 5 bases for V and 5 bases for J; bases not matched to a gene: 8. The CDR3 spells CASSTDRGLRETQYF. CDR3 nucleotides: TGCGCCAGCAGCACAGACAGGGGGCTGAGGGAGACCCAGTACTTC.

About this clonotype: The junction departs from germline at one end; a sequencing error may be responsible. This sequence joins TRBV6-1 and TRBJ2-5, with D possibly TRBD2 on 6 matching bases. CDR1 and CDR2 (germline): MNHNS, SASEGT. This CDR3 region has 13 residues. DNA of the CDR3: TGTGCCACCAGTGGGGCCAGGGAGGCGACCCAGTACTTC. This sequence encodes CATSGAREATQYF.

In this sample, this clonotype turned up a few times. J is TRBJ2-2 and V is TRBV6-5; 9 bases match TRBD2. This CDR3 contains 17 residues. Germline CDR1 reads MNHEY; CDR2 reads SVGAGI. Trimming removed 0 bases from V and 6 bases from J; junction bases left unmatched: 8. The chain's CDR3 is CASSYSMGLAIPGELFF. In DNA form, the CDR3 reads TGTGCCAGCAGTTACTCAATGGGACTAGCCATCCCCGGGGAGCTGTTTTTT.

The chain employs TRBV7-9 and TRBJ2-3, with a possible D match to TRBD2 (5 bases). CDR1 is SEHNR, CDR2 FQNEAQ, per germline (reference sequence). The V and J ends lost 3 bases and 0 bases respectively, with 10 bases between them. The CDR3 is 15 amino acids. CDR3 in DNA: TGTGCCAGCAGCTTTCAGTCGGGAAGCACAGATACGCAGTATTTT. This encodes CASSFQSGSTDTQYF.

The chain combines TRBV5-5 with TRBJ2-3, with D hard to call. The CDR3 has 11 amino acids. Germline V CDR1 and CDR2: SGHKS, YYEKEE (reference sequence). The V and J ends lost 5 bases and 5 bases respectively, with 6 bases between them. The CDR3 sequence is CASRYEDTQYF. The CDR3 DNA follows: TGTGCCAGCAGGTACGAAGATACGCAGTATTTT. The whole variable domain, remainder taken from reference TRBV5-5 and TRBJ2-3, is DAGVTQSPTHLIKTRGQQVTLRCSPISGHKSVSWYQQVLGQGPQFIFQYYEKEERGRGNFPDRFSARQFPNYSSELNVNALLLGDSALYLCASRYEDTQYFGPGTRLTVL.

This clonotype has ten or more counts. CDR3 residues: CASSLGEMAGTDTQYF. CDR3 in DNA: TGTGCCAGCAGCTTAGGGGAGATGGCGGGCACAGATACGCAGTATTTT. The chain uses TRBV7-2 and TRBJ2-3; tentatively, D is TRBD2 (5 bases). The length of the CDR3 is 16 residues. The germline V and J ends were trimmed by 1 base and 1 base, with 12 bases remaining between them. The germline CDR1 and CDR2 sequences are SGHTA and FQGNSA. Supplemented by reference TRBV7-2 and TRBJ2-3, the full variable domain reads GAGVSQSPSNKVTEKGKDVELRCDPISGHTALYWYRQSLGQGLEFLIYFQGNSAPDKSGLPSDRFSAERTGGSVSTLTIQRTQQEDSAVYLCASSLGEMAGTDTQYFGPGTRLTVL.

The chain has TRBV12-3 or TRBV12-4 and TRBJ2-2; a weak D match, TRBD2 (6 bases). V was pared by 5 bases and J by 7 bases, with 11 bases between. CDR3 length equals 13 residues. The chain's CDR3 is CASSAWEDGELFF. For the CDR3, the DNA is TGTGCCAGCAGTGCCTGGGAGGACGGGGAGCTGTTTTTT.

J is TRBJ2-7 and V is TRBV11-2, with D possibly being TRBD1 (6 bases). This CDR3 has 15 amino acids. CDR1 is SGHAT, CDR2 FQNNGV, per germline. The ends were cut back, 1 base at V and 4 bases at J, with 14 bases in the middle. CDR3 residues: CASSLVTTGYYEQYF. CDR3 DNA: TGTGCCAGCAGCTTAGTCACCACAGGGTATTACGAGCAGTACTTC.